The 4 T cell receptor beta chains below were found in one sample sequenced in a study of breast tumors, draining lymph nodes, adjacent tissues. TCRdb processed the multiplex PCR reads anew with MiXCR; each CDR3 protein has one entry. This table holds some 120,000 distinct CDR3 sequences, around 20% found once. Axillary draining lymph nodes of breast cancer patients supplied the node samples. Sequencing was performed on axillary lymph node tissue. These receptors all stem from a female donor with breast cancer. Some clones in this sample may be carry-over from other donors' samples.

This clonotype was picked up many times. The gene calls are TRBV6-5 and TRBJ2-3; D is uncertain. The germline CDR1 and CDR2 sequences are MNHEY and SVGAGI. This CDR3 region has 13 residues. V shed 5 bases and J shed 10 bases, with 16 bases lying between them. In DNA, the CDR3 is TGTGCCAGCAGTCCCGCCGAGATTTTTGCGCAGTATTTT. The encoded protein is CASSPAEIFAQYF.

This clonotype was observed many times. This rearrangement joins TRBV2 to TRBJ2-3; 9 positions match TRBD1. With V trimmed by 6 bases and J by 1 base, 11 bases remained unmatched. Germline V gene data show CDR1 as SNHLY and CDR2 as FYNNEI. This CDR3 contains 17 residues. The CDR3 here is CASRVGARDRGTDTQYF. The CDR3 bases are TGTGCCAGCAGAGTTGGGGCCCGGGACAGGGGCACAGATACGCAGTATTTT.

Ten or more counts support this clonotype. The chain employs TRBV20-1 and TRBJ1-6; TRBD1 aligns across 7 bases. Germline CDR1 is DFQATT and CDR2 is SNEGSKA (reference sequence). The CDR3 extends over 17 amino acids. CDR3 nucleotide sequence: TGCAGCGCACGGGACAGCCAACCGGGCTCCTATAATTCACCCCTCCACTTT. Its translation is CSARDSQPGSYNSPLHF.

V is TRBV3-1 and J is TRBJ1-2; no reliable D call. Germline CDR1 is LGHDT and CDR2 is YNNKEL (reference sequence). The CDR3 covers 11 residues. Trimming stripped 4 bases from V and 6 bases from J, with 6 bases between. The CDR3 DNA follows: TGTGCCAGCAGCCGCGGGAATGGCTACACCTTC. Protein sequence: CASSRGNGYTF.